Following are 19 T cell receptor beta chains from one sample sequenced in a study of blood T cell repertoires in COVID-19. Data came from immunoSEQ multiplex PCR; TCRdb stores just in-frame clones and leaves some out. Of 300,000 to 450,000 clones in the sample, about 85% were seen once. Sequencing was done on a sample of peripheral blood. Source of these receptors: a woman aged 18-29 years with acute or convalescent COVID-19.

This clone has just one count. This chain links TRBV6-6 with TRBJ2-3; 9 nucleotides line up with TRBD1. The germline V gene encodes CDR1 MNHNY and CDR2 SVGAGI (reference sequence). This CDR3 region has 17 residues. V dropped 5 bases and J dropped 2; count of bases not matched to a gene: 11. Here the CDR3 DNA reads TGTGCCAGCAGTCCCGGGACAGGGTTTTTCTCCACAGATACGCAGTATTTT. It translates to CASSPGTGFFSTDTQYF.

This clone came up once. V and J are TRBV5-1 and TRBJ2-1, with D possibly matching TRBD2 (5 bases). The germline CDR1 and CDR2 sequences are SGHRS and YFSETQ. This CDR3 comprises 16 residues. V was cut by 6 bases and J by 4 bases, with 20 bases left in between. CDR3 nucleotides: TGCGCCAGCAACCCGGTTGAGCGGCAACCTTACAATGAGCAGTTCTTC. The encoded protein is CASNPVERQPYNEQFF.

The table lists this clone with many counts. This chain joins TRBV27 and TRBJ2-4, with 9 nucleotides matching TRBD2. The CDR3 length is 14 residues. V was pared by 2 bases and J by 9 bases, with 5 bases of the junction left unmatched. Looked up from germline, CDR1 is MNHEY and CDR2 is SMNVEV (reference sequence). The CDR3, as DNA: TGTGCCAGCAGTTTAAAGCGGGAGGTGACCATTCAGTACTTC. Amino acid sequence: CASSLKREVTIQYF.

V is TRBV6-5 and J is TRBJ2-5; D gene uncertain. This CDR3 spans 12 amino acids. With 5 bases removed from V and 2 bases from J, the gap between germline ends came to 6 bases. Germline CDR1 and CDR2: MNHEY and SVGAGI. The CDR3 sequence is CASSQFQETQYF. The CDR3 DNA reads TGTGCCAGCAGTCAATTTCAAGAGACCCAGTACTTC.

V gene TRBV2 combines with J gene TRBJ2-7, with 9 bases fitting TRBD2. The CDR3 totals 14 residues. With V trimmed by 2 bases and J by 3 bases, 2 bases remained unmatched. Germline V gene data show CDR1 as SNHLY and CDR2 as FYNNEI. The CDR3 DNA is TGTGCCAGCAGTGAACTAGCGGGGATCTACGAGCAGTACTTC. It encodes CASSELAGIYEQYF.

The V call is TRBV5-8, the J call TRBJ1-4; 9 bases line up with TRBD1. Looked up from germline, CDR1 is SGHTS and CDR2 is YDEGEE. J gave up 7 bases and V 4 bases, and 11 bases lay outside the gene matches. The CDR3 runs to 16 residues. The CDR3: CASSKIPGTGLEKLFF. The CDR3 DNA reads TGTGCCAGCAGCAAAATACCCGGGACAGGGCTTGAAAAACTGTTTTTT.

The chain carries TRBV2 and TRBJ1-4; the match to TRBD1 covers 7 bases. The CDR3 is 14 residues long. Germline CDR1 SNHLY, CDR2 FYNNEI. Losses at the gene ends were 4 bases for V and 4 bases for J; bases not matched to a gene: 3. CDR3 coding DNA: TGTGCCAGCAGTGTCGGGACAGTTAATGAAAAACTGTTTTTT. It codes for CASSVGTVNEKLFF.

The chain uses TRBV6-5 and TRBJ1-1; D is possibly TRBD1 (6 bases). The CDR3 runs to 15 residues. Trimming took 9 bases from V and 1 from J, leaving 18 bases between them. In germline, CDR1 is MNHEY, CDR2 SVGAGI. The CDR3 nucleotides read TGTGCCAGTTGGGGACACCCGCTTGGGAACACTGAAGCTTTCTTT. It encodes CASWGHPLGNTEAFF.

This clone was recorded once. The chain recombines TRBV6-6 with TRBJ1-2, with D uncertain. Germline V gives CDR1 MNHNY, CDR2 SVGAGI (reference sequence). CDR3 length equals 13 residues. V lost 4 bases to trimming and J lost 5 bases, with 11 bases between them. CDR3 amino acids: CASSSPAGYGYTF. For the CDR3, the DNA is TGTGCCAGCAGTTCCCCGGCGGGTTATGGCTACACCTTC.

The chain is built from TRBV9 and TRBJ2-7; a possible D gene is TRBD2 (7 bases). This CDR3 contains 13 residues. Trimming took 3 bases from V and 6 from J, leaving 13 bases between them. The germline CDR1 and CDR2 sequences are SGDLS and YYNGEE. The CDR3 region is CASSEGGEPEQYF. The CDR3 DNA reads as TGTGCCAGCAGCGAGGGGGGGGAGCCCGAGCAGTACTTC.

This chain uses TRBV18 with TRBJ1-1; D remains ambiguous. The CDR3 contains 14 residues. Trimming removed 3 bases at V and 4 bases at J, with 12 bases between. Germline loops: CDR1 KGHSH, CDR2 LQKENI. CDR3 loop: CASSPGSMSTEAFF. As DNA, the CDR3 is TGTGCCAGCTCACCCGGGAGTATGAGCACTGAAGCTTTCTTT. Drawing the rest from reference TRBV18 and TRBJ1-1, the complete variable domain is NAGVMQNPRHLVRRRGQEARLRCSPMKGHSHVYWYRQLPEEGLKFMVYLQKENIIDESGMPKERFSAEFPKEGPSILRIQQVVRGDSAAYFCASSPGSMSTEAFFGQGTRLTVV.

V and J are TRBV28 and TRBJ2-1, with TRBD1 matching over 7 bases. J gave up 1 base and V 2 bases, and 2 bases lay outside the gene matches. CDR3 length: 15 residues. Germline CDR1 reads MDHEN; CDR2 reads SYDVKM. In DNA form, the CDR3 reads TGTGCCAGCAGTTTAGAGGGACAGTCCTACAATGAGCAGTTCTTC. Its protein product is CASSLEGQSYNEQFF.

The rearrangement uses TRBV28 and TRBJ1-6; perhaps TRBD1 as D (5 bases). Germline CDR1 MDHEN, CDR2 SYDVKM. The CDR3 totals 14 residues. Trimming took off 6 bases at V and 6 bases at J, with 12 bases between the two ends. The CDR3 nucleotides read TGTGCCAGCAGCGGGGGTCTCGGTAATTCACCCCTCCACTTT. Protein: CASSGGLGNSPLHF.

The rearrangement uses TRBV13 and TRBJ2-7; 9 bases are shared with TRBD1. The CDR3 contains 16 residues. V shed 5 bases and J 3 bases; nucleotides not matched to a gene: 11. From germline, CDR1 is PRHDT and CDR2 FYEKMQ (reference sequence). This chain's CDR3 is CASSPPSTGGYYEQYF. CDR3 sequence (DNA): TGTGCCAGCAGCCCTCCATCGACAGGGGGGTACTACGAGCAGTACTTC. Full variable domain (rest looked up from reference TRBV13 and TRBJ2-7): AAGVIQSPRHLIKEKRETATLKCYPIPRHDTVYWYQQGPGQDPQFLISFYEKMQSDKGSIPDRFSAQQFSDYHSELNMSSLELGDSALYFCASSPPSTGGYYEQYFGPGTRLTVT.

The genes are TRBV19 and TRBJ1-2; D uncertain. Trimming left V 5 bases short and J 8 bases short, with 15 bases between. The germline CDR1 and CDR2 sequences are LNHDA and SQIVND (reference sequence). This CDR3 is 13 amino acids long. Here the CDR3 reads CASSADPQFGYTF. The DNA for the CDR3 is TGTGCCAGTAGTGCAGATCCGCAGTTCGGCTACACCTTC.

The V and J genes are TRBV5-1 and TRBJ1-1, with D perhaps matching TRBD1 (5 bases). V lost 2 bases to trimming and J lost 8 bases, with 13 bases between them. CDR1 and CDR2 (germline): SGHRS, YFSETQ. The CDR3 loop spans 13 amino acids. The CDR3 is CASSFQGTAEAFF. The CDR3 nucleotides are TGCGCCAGCAGCTTCCAGGGCACGGCCGAAGCTTTCTTT.

The V call is TRBV12-5, the J call TRBJ2-5; D remains unclear. The V gene lost 5 bases and the J gene lost 0 bases, with 16 bases spanning the gap. CDR3 length: 16 residues. Germline CDR1 and CDR2: LGHNT and FRNRAP. CDR3 amino acids: CASGAFGGENQETQYF. CDR3 sequence (DNA): TGTGCTAGTGGTGCCTTTGGTGGAGAAAACCAAGAGACCCAGTACTTC.

This chain links TRBV14 with TRBJ2-3; D remains unclear. The ends were cut back, 1 base at V and 2 bases at J, with 7 bases in the middle. This CDR3 has 14 amino acids. Germline V CDR1 and CDR2: SGHDN, FVKESK. CDR3 bases: TGTGCCAGCAGCCAAGGACTTCACACAGATACGCAGTATTTT. This sequence encodes CASSQGLHTDTQYF.

Written as DNA, the CDR3 is TGTGCCAGCACCGGACTAGCGGGAGGTAGCGAAGAGACCCAGTACTTC. Encoded protein: CASTGLAGGSEETQYF. The chain combines TRBV11-1 with TRBJ2-5; 14 bases match TRBD2. Trimming took 7 bases from V and 3 from J; bases not matched to a gene: 7. The length of the CDR3 is 16 residues. Germline V gene lookup returns CDR1 SGHAT and CDR2 FQDESV (reference sequence).